This paragraph covers one T cell receptor (beta chain) sequence. Its antigen is not yet known. These data are taken from a study of cytomegalovirus exposure and HLA in healthy donors listed by TCRdb under 2017. Regarding the research as a whole: According to an earlier analysis of a few hundred of the donors, 150 million to 200 million T cells yielded 117 million unique TCR beta sequences and around 280 Gb of sequence data. About 300 gigabases of sequencing data and 78 million or so unique TCR sequences were included in an early release covering roughly 600 HLA-typed donors. Of the roughly 390 genotyped donors, about 84% fell in the genetic ancestry cluster associated with self-reported Caucasian donors. The study aimed to test whether signatures of past pathogen exposure could be identified by cataloging public T cell receptors. The study profiled the T cell repertoires of about 720 subjects by immunosequencing and related them to cytomegalovirus serostatus. In addition to the first cohort of around 670 subjects, a separate validation cohort of about 120 different subjects was used. To predict cytomegalovirus infection status, the study brought together high-throughput TCR immunosequencing, statistical association of individual TCRs with disease status, and machine learning. To study patterns of TCR occurrence, a later analysis re-analyzed previously published TCR beta repertoires from around 700 donors and added high-resolution HLA genotyping. The later analysis used no new phenotypic data to find candidate immune exposures, relying instead on TCR beta sequences and their occurrence across donors. In an earlier analysis of several hundred of the donors, high-throughput TCR beta sequencing was used to judge whether each TCR beta V gene segment behaved as functional or pseudogenic. Donor age, sex, ethnicity and CMV serostatus were compiled alongside the repertoire data. In a later genetic analysis, genome-wide SNP genotypes for 398 of the 666 donors were used, and that subset was treated as a discovery cohort. All discovery cohort repertoires had been generated on a single sequencing platform. HLA typing included class I and class II loci at four-digit resolution. Typing coverage varied by locus: about 629-630 donors for A, B, C, DRB1 and DQB1; 522 for DQA1; about 590 for DPA1; approximately 490 for DPB1. Because of strong linkage in the cohort, roughly five DR-DQ haplotypes were treated as single units for association and clustering. Among roughly 400 genotyped donors of the cohort, an average of approximately 230,000 unique TCR beta nucleotide sequences were sequenced per donor, roughly 18% of them non-productive. Results the study describes overall, beyond this receptor: In this cohort, only TCR beta chains were sequenced, and detectable features were limited by the absence of alpha or paired-chain data. An earlier analysis of around 540 of the donors showed that most TCR beta V segments appeared in productive rearrangements either about 87% or about 30% of the time, which broadly matched IMGT annotations. An association between a missense DCLRE1C variant and V-gene and J-gene trimming of TCR beta chains was found in a later genetic analysis and replicated in an independent cohort. Compared with equally common non-associated chains, HLA-associated TCR beta chains in a later analysis were more clonally expanded and had lower generation probabilities. In vitro tests confirmed that a few of the cytomegalovirus-associated TCR beta chains recognize cytomegalovirus antigens. Because some donors lacked HLA typing at each locus, the association tests relied only on the typed subset. The classifier was reported to diagnose cytomegalovirus status with high specificity and sensitivity in both the original cohort and the validation cohort. The authors suggested that the approach could potentially be generalized to other disease states and immunological phenotypes. About 17 rarely observed V segments, including chromosome 9 orphons, were excluded from the earlier analysis of a few hundred of the donors because counts were too low. A cluster of highly shared sequence variants was judged likely to be a technical artifact of the sequencing pipeline. According to a later analysis, TCR association rates differed among HLA loci, with DRB1 alleles showing the most associated TCRs and HLA-C alleles showing the fewest. Strong co-occurrence of HLA alleles, especially DR and DQ, made assigning TCR associations to individual alleles difficult. Most TCR sequences were seen in very few donors, while some public TCRs were found in many individuals. The study gave a list of under 200 TCR beta chains associated with cytomegalovirus. Several of the top co-occurrence clusters appeared to be linked to parvovirus B19, influenza, CMV and Epstein-Barr virus, according to a later analysis. Some IMGT-functional V segments, including TRBV6-2 and TRBV6-3, could not be distinguished by the 87-base-pair reads and were therefore excluded. The presence/absence analyses assumed that sequencing depth was roughly uniform across donors, and that assumption may not be true. Specific HLA alleles were associated with over 15,000 TCR beta sequences at a false discovery rate of 0.05 in a later analysis. A later genetic analysis reported fewer N-insertions in productive TCRs among donors in an Asian-associated ancestry cluster than the roughly 700-donor mean. CMV serostatus was the only immune exposure information available for the cohort. A further reported finding was that TCR beta sequences accurately predicted the HLA-A and HLA-B alleles for most subjects in the first cohort. A later analysis found that most CMV-associated TCR beta chains appeared HLA-restricted, with HLA associations seemingly driven largely by CMV exposure. Correlated functional status among segregating V segments might be attributable to linkage disequilibrium, but an unknown experimental factor could not be ruled out.

Libraries were prepared through the immunoSEQ multiplex PCR assay. For the multiplex PCR, a mixture combining 60 forward primers for TCR Vbeta segments and 13 reverse primers for TCR Jbeta segments was used. A multiplex PCR assay on genomic DNA amplified the CDR3 region of rearranged TCR beta genes. On the Illumina HiSeq System, the amplified TCR beta libraries were sequenced as 87-base-pair reads. As for how the authors treated the data: Across the roughly 640 repertoires, a later analysis counted approximately 75 million unique TCR beta chains, roughly 11 million of which were shared by at least two donors. Raw reads were error-corrected and collapsed into unique sequences with a nearest-neighbor algorithm that merged closely related sequences to remove PCR and sequencing errors. V, D and J gene segments were assigned by aligning CDR3 sequences to IMGT reference sequences. For a sequence to be retained, at least a six-nucleotide match to both a V gene segment and a J gene segment was required. A rearrangement was called productive if the CDR3 had no stop codons and remained in frame with V and J, and every other rearrangement was called non-productive. Following IMGT convention, CDR3 was defined as the stretch from the second conserved V-encoded cysteine to the conserved J-encoded phenylalanine. In an earlier analysis of approximately 500 of the donors, sequences lacking an unambiguous match to a single V gene segment were excluded. In an earlier analysis of approximately 590 of the donors, a V segment was called functional when productive rearrangements were above 56.7%, and segregating when the standard deviation between donors exceeded 5%. A statistical classification framework was built for diagnosing cytomegalovirus status from the catalog of TCR beta chain sequences. A later analysis assigned V and J genes by comparing TCR nucleotide sequences with IMGT/GENE-DB human TR gene sequences. The TCRdist pipeline was used in a later analysis to assign CDR3 sequences and most-parsimonious VDJ recombination scenarios. A later analysis defined each TCR beta chain by its CDR3 amino acid sequence plus V-gene family, and excluded reads lacking a unique V-gene family. To address suspected cross-contamination and a sequencing artifact, a later analysis removed approximately 600 highly shared, low-generation-probability nucleotide sequences. In a later analysis, a clonal expansion index was calculated for each public chain from normalized within-repertoire ranks of inferred template counts. In a later analysis, generation probabilities were computed with a VDJ recombination model fitted to out-of-frame rearrangements, and the resulting probabilities were checked against IGoR. Hypergeometric tests were used in a later analysis to score TCR-TCR, TCR-HLA and TCR-CMV co-occurrence, with a repertoire-size bias correction applied to the TCR pairs. False discovery rates were estimated in a later analysis by permuting HLA or CMV assignments 20 times. A later analysis grouped co-occurring TCRs with DBSCAN, adding TCRdist sequence similarity when clustering within HLA-allele-positive subsets. Repertoires with fewer than 30,000 or more than 120,000 public chains, plus five repertoires with anomalous nucleotide sharing, were excluded from co-occurrence clustering. Not all clones reach the TCRdb copy of this immuneACCESS table, which keeps in-frame sequences only. Checked studies attribute under half of the gap to unresolved V genes and leave the rest unexplained. D and trimming were read from the DNA, whereas the V and J calls and clone size are those reported in that table. In this sample's table one finds about 54,000 clones. Together, the top ten hold roughly 7.1% of the sample.

The cohort was made up of approximately 670 healthy bone marrow donors. Cohort members were all nominally healthy when sampled, although unrecorded immune exposures were likely present. The donor tested CMV seronegative and was one of the 352 seronegative cohort members. Each donor provided a peripheral blood sample, and peripheral blood mononuclear cells were used for TCR beta sequencing. The Qiagen DNeasy Blood Extraction Kit was used to extract genomic DNA from the blood cell samples. Trimming accounts for 0 bases at V and 0 bases at J, while the number of junction bases matched to no gene is 7. The CDR3, cysteine through phenylalanine, is 18 amino acids long. Only the CDR3 part of the read is kept: 54 bases, read in frame from the first base. From a lookup of the germline V gene, CDR1 and CDR2 are SGHRS and YFSETQ.

The clonotype originates from a woman between 35 and 50 years old in good health and CMV-seronegative. The source material was PBMCs. The V and J segments used are TRBV5-1 and TRBJ1-3; TRBD1 fits 9 bases in the junction. In nucleotides, the sequence is TGCGCCAGCAGCTTGGGGACAGGGGCCCTCCTCTCTGGAAACACCATATATTTT. This encodes CASSLGTGALLSGNTIYF.